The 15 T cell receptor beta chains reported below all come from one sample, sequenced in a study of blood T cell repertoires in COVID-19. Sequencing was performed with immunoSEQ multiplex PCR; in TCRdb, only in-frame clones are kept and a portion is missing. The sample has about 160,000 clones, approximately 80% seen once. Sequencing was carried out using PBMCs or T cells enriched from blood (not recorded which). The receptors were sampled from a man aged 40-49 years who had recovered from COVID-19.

The CDR3 nucleotides read TGTGCCAGCAGTGAATATAAGCCGGGGGGGTCCCTCCACTTT. Translating gives CASSEYKPGGSLHF. This rearrangement joins TRBV25-1 to TRBJ1-6; a weak D match, TRBD1 (5 bases). V lost 0 bases to trimming and J lost 14 bases, with 14 bases between them. The CDR3 is 14 residues long. In germline, CDR1 is MGHDK, CDR2 SYGVNS.

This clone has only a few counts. CDR3 sequence (DNA): TGTGCCTGGACAGTTAACACCGGGGAGCTGTTTTTT. This sequence encodes CAWTVNTGELFF. The chain has TRBV30 and TRBJ2-2; the D is unclear. V lost 4 bases, J lost 2 bases, and 5 bases lay in between. Germline CDR1 is GTSNPN and CDR2 is SVGIG (reference sequence). This CDR3 has 12 amino acids.

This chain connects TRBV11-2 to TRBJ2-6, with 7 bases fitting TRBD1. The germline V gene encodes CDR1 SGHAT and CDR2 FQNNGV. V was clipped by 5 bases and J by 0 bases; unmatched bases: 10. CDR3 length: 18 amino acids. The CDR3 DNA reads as TGTGCCAGCAGCCTCAACAGGGGTCCTAGCTCTGGGGCCAACGTCCTGACTTTC. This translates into CASSLNRGPSSGANVLTF.

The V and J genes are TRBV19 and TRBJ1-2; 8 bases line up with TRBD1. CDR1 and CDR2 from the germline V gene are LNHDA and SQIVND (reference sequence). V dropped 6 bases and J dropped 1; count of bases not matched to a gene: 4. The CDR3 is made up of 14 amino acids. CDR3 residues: CASRGQGGNYGYTF. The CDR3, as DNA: TGTGCCAGTAGAGGACAGGGCGGTAACTATGGCTACACCTTC.

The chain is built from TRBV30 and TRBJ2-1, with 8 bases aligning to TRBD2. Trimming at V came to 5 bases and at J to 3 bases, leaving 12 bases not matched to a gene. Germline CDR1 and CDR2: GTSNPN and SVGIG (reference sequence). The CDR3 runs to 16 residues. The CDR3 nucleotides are TGTGCCTGGGCCCCCCCACCTAGCGGGCTCTACAATGAGCAGTTCTTC. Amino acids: CAWAPPPSGLYNEQFF.

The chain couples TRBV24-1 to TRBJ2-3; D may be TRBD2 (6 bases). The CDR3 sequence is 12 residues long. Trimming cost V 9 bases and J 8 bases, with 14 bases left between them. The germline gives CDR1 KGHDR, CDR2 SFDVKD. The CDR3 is CATGTDLGTQYF. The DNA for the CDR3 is TGTGCCACCGGGACTGACTTGGGTACGCAGTATTTT.

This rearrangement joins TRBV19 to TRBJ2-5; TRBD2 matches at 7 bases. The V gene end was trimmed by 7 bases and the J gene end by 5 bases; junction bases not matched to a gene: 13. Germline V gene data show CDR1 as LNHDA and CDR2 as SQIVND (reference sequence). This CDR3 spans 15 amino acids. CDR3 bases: TGTGCCAGTATGCAGACTAGCACCGCCGCCGAGACCCAGTACTTC. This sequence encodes CASMQTSTAAETQYF. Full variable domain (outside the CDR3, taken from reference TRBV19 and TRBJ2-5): DGGITQSPKYLFRKEGQNVTLSCEQNLNHDAMYWYRQDPGQGLRLIYYSQIVNDFQKGDIAEGYSVSREKKESFPLTVTSAQKNPTAFYLCASMQTSTAAETQYFGPGTRLLVL.

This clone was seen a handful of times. The CDR3 DNA reads TGCGCCAGCAGCCAAGATCCCCGACAGGGAGATGAAGCTTTCTTT. This sequence encodes CASSQDPRQGDEAFF. The chain has TRBV4-1 and TRBJ1-1, with 7 bases aligning to TRBD1. Germline CDR1 is MGHRA and CDR2 is YSYEKL. This CDR3 spans 15 amino acids. Losses at the gene ends were 0 bases for V and 7 bases for J; bases not matched to a gene: 8.

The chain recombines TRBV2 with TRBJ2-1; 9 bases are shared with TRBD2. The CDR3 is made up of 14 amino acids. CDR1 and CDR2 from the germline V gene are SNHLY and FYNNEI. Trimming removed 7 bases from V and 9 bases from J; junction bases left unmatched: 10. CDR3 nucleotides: TGTGCCAGCACGCCTAGCGGGGAAGCTACTGAGCAGTTCTTC. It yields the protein CASTPSGEATEQFF.

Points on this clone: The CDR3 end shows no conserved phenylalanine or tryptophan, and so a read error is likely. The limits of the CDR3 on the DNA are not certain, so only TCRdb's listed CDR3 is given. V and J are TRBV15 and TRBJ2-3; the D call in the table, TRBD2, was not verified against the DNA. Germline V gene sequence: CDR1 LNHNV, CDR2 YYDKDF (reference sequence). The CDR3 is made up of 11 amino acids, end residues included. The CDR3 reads CATSRGLVAGA.

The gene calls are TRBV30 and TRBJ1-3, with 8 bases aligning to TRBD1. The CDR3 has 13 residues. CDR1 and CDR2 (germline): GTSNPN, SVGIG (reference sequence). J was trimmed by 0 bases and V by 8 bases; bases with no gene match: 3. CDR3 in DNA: TGTGCCACTGACAGGGGCTCTGGAAACACCATATATTTT. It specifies CATDRGSGNTIYF.

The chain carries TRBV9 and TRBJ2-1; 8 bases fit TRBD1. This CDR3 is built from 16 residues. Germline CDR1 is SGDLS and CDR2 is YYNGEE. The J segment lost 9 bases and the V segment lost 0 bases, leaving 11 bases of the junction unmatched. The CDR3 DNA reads TGTGCCAGCAGCGTAGGGCGGTCAGGGGGCCTGACTGAGCAGTTCTTC. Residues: CASSVGRSGGLTEQFF.

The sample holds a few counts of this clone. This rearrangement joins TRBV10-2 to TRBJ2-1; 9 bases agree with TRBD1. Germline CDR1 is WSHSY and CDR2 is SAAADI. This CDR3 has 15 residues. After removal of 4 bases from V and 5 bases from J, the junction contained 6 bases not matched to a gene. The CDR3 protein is CASSGEGQGDNEQFF. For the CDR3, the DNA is TGCGCCAGCAGTGGAGAGGGACAGGGTGACAATGAGCAGTTCTTC.

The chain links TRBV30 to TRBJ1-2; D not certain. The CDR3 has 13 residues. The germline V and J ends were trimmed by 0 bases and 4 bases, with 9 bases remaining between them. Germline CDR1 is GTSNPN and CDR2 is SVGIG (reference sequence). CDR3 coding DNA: TGTGCCTGGAGTGTCCCACTTACCTATGGCTACACCTTC. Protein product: CAWSVPLTYGYTF.

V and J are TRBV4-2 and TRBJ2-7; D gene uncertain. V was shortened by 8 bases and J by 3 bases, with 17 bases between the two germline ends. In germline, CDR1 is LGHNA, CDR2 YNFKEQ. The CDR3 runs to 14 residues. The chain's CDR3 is CASARYLGNYEQYF. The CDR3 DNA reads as TGTGCCAGCGCCCGATATCTAGGAAACTACGAGCAGTACTTC.